The following is a T cell receptor beta chain sequence with its context. Its antigen is as yet unknown. This sample was taken from a study of cytotoxic CD8 clonotypes in ibrutinib-treated CLL. Overall study context: Partial responders around 24, complete 2; around twelve progressed and about 15 stayed in remission by median roughly 68 months. Points from the study as a whole: On treatment, the uncommon public clonotypes contracted or remained stable.

TCRdb's copy holds only in-frame clones and misses some; the assay was immunoSEQ multiplex PCR. The sample carries 150,000 to 250,000 clones, around 72% recorded once. The germline V and J ends were trimmed by 0 bases and 1 base, with 7 bases remaining between them. This CDR3 is built from 14 residues. Germline V gene sequence: CDR1 SGHTS, CDR2 YDEGEE. The receptor was isolated from a human donor with chronic lymphocytic leukemia. Sequencing used PBMCs, obtained after 24 months of ibrutinib treatment. This sequence joins TRBV5-8 and TRBJ2-5; D is unresolved. CDR3 sequence: CASSLGHIQETQYF. The CDR3 DNA sequence: TGTGCCAGCAGCTTGGGGCACATCCAAGAGACCCAGTACTTC.